The rows below give T cell receptor beta chains drawn from one sample of a study of PD-L1 blockade in urothelial cancer. This table comes from immunoSEQ multiplex PCR, and its TCRdb copy is limited to in-frame clones, with some not included. The table includes some 29,000 clones, around 87% detected once. Sample: PBMCs, taken around atezolizumab (anti-PD-L1) treatment. The source is a man between 50 and 59 years old with urothelial cancer. The CDR3 runs from the conserved cysteine through the conserved F or W. The D gene is left open where the match is weak. The size field is filled for only some rows; it gives once, few, many or a size class.

abundance	v_gene	j_gene	len	d_gene	CDR3nt	CDR3aa
once	TRBV6-1	TRBJ2-7	12	-	TGTGCCAGCAGTACCAATGGGCTTGAGCAGTACTTC	CASSTNGLEQYF
-	TRBV10-3	TRBJ1-6	13	TRBD1	TGTGCCATGGCAGGGACAGGGACTTCACCCCTCCACTTT	CAMAGTGTSPLHF
-	TRBV19	TRBJ2-5	13	-	TGTGCCAGTAGTCCACAGGGACAAGAGACCCAGTACTTC	CASSPQGQETQYF
-	TRBV5-4	TRBJ2-7	15	TRBD2	TGTGCCAGCAGCCCGCGTTTAGCGGGGGCCTACGAGCAGTACTTC	CASSPRLAGAYEQYF
-	TRBV15	TRBJ2-7	17	-	TGTGCCACCAGCAGAGATCGTGGGGGCGCTGGGTTCTACGAGCAGTACTTC	CATSRDRGGAGFYEQYF
-	TRBV9	TRBJ2-7	15	TRBD2	TGTGCCAGCAGCGTAGAACCCAGCGGGAGGGACGAGCAGTACTTC	CASSVEPSGRDEQYF
once	TRBV6-1	TRBJ2-1	14	TRBD2	TGTGCCAGCAGTCCAGCTGGACTAGCATATGAGCAGTTCTTC	CASSPAGLAYEQFF
-	TRBV28	TRBJ1-5	12	-	TGTGCCAGCTGTTACATCAATCAGCCCCAGCATTTT	CASCYINQPQHF
-	TRBV15	TRBJ1-3	15	-	TGTGCCACCAGCAGAGGGGCAGATTATGGAAACACCATATATTTT	CATSRGADYGNTIYF
-	TRBV7-3	TRBJ2-3	16	-	TGTGCCAGCAGCCCGCACCTTGGCGGGGGCCCAGATACGCAGTATTTT	CASSPHLGGGPDTQYF
-	TRBV12-5	TRBJ2-5	18	-	TGTGCTAGTGGTTTGGTACGAGGAGACTACGCGCCTCAAGAGACCCAGTACTTC	CASGLVRGDYAPQETQYF
-	TRBV27	TRBJ2-3	16	TRBD2	TGTGCCAGCAGTCCGCGACTAGCGGGAGGGCGGGATACGCAGTATTTT	CASSPRLAGGRDTQYF
once	TRBV5-1	TRBJ2-2	15	TRBD1	TGCGCCAGCAGCTTGCCAGGGGGACGAACCGGGGAGCTGTTTTTT	CASSLPGGRTGELFF
-	TRBV19	TRBJ2-1	14	TRBD2	TGTGCCAGTAGTCCCCCGGGGGGATACAATGAGCAGTTCTTC	CASSPPGGYNEQFF
-	TRBV7-2	TRBJ1-5	15	-	TGTGCCAGCAGCCCCCGTAGCAGTCACAATCAGCCCCAGCATTTT	CASSPRSSHNQPQHF
-	TRBV2	TRBJ1-3	14	TRBD1	TGTGCCAGCTCGACAGGGCCGGGGGGGGACACCATATATTTT	CASSTGPGGDTIYF
-	TRBV19	TRBJ1-4	17	TRBD1	TGTGCCAGTAGTATGCCAACCAGGGGGGTGGAGGAAGAAAAACTGTTTTTT	CASSMPTRGVEEEKLFF
-	TRBV5-1	TRBJ2-5	14	-	TGCGCCAGCAGCTTTAGCGGAGACCAAGAGACCCAGTACTTC	CASSFSGDQETQYF
-	TRBV5-8	TRBJ2-3	15	-	TGTGCCAGCAGCTTACATTGGCTCCGTTGGGATACGCAGTATTTT	CASSLHWLRWDTQYF
-	TRBV27	TRBJ2-6	16	TRBD1	TGTGCCAGCCGGACAGGGGGGAACTCTGGGGCCAACGTCCTGACTTTC	CASRTGGNSGANVLTF
-	TRBV9	TRBJ2-1	15	TRBD2	TGTGCCAGCAGCGTAGTAAGCGGGGCCCACAATGAGCAGTTCTTC	CASSVVSGAHNEQFF
-	TRBV4-3	TRBJ1-3	15	-	TGCGCCAGCAGCCAAGATGCGAACCCCGGAAACACCATATATTTT	CASSQDANPGNTIYF
-	TRBV11-2	TRBJ2-3	16	-	TGTGCCAGCAGCCGGCAGGCTGACTACCGCACAGATACGCAGTATTTT	CASSRQADYRTDTQYF
once	TRBV6-1	TRBJ1-2	14	-	TGTGCCAGCTTTCAAGGAGCAGGAGGCTATGGCTACACCTTC	CASFQGAGGYGYTF
once	TRBV6-6	TRBJ2-7	14	-	TGTGCCAGCAGTTACGCGGGGCCCTCCTACGAGCAGTACTTC	CASSYAGPSYEQYF